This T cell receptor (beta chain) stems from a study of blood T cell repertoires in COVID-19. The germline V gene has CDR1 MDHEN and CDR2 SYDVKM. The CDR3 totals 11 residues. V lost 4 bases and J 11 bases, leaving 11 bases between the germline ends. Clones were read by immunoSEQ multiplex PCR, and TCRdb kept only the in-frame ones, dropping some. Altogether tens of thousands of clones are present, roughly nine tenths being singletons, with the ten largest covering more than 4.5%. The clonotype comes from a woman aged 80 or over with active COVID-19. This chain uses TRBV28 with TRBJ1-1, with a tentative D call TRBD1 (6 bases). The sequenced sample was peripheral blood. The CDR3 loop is CASSSNRVAFF. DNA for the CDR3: TGTGCCAGCAGTTCGAACAGGGTCGCTTTCTTT.